This TCR beta chain was identified during a study of blood T cells in healthy people across ages. General study points: The CMV status of each donor remained undetermined, and this could have confounded shifts in expanded clonotypes.

V dropped 9 bases and J dropped 4 bases, with 12 bases sitting between them. CDR3 length: 13 residues. Per germline, CDR1 SEHNR and CDR2 FQNEAQ (reference sequence). This clonotype was recorded a few times. Antigen specificity is unknown. A sample-barcoded 5' primer and a J-beta primer mix were used in a second PCR of about 7 to 12 cycles. TCRdb itself ran the 5' RACE reads through MiXCR, one entry per CDR3 protein. In the table there are about 800,000 distinct CDR3 sequences, 25% of which are singletons. The same sample was also studied in work on T cells of mothers and their children. That work contributes: Reads obtained per mother exceeded 10 million TCR beta CDR3 reads, with 2.5 million to 3.5 million obtained per child.

The rearrangement joins TRBV7-9 to TRBJ2-2, with a tentative D call TRBD1 (6 bases). Sequencing was carried out using blood. The receptor was derived from a boy between 10 and 17 years old in good health. CDR3 amino acids: CASSTGSTGELFF. The CDR3 nucleotides read TGTGCCAGTTCAACAGGGTCCACCGGGGAGCTGTTTTTT.